This is a list of T cell receptor beta chains from one sample in a study of cytomegalovirus exposure and HLA in healthy donors. Clones were read by immunoSEQ multiplex PCR, and TCRdb kept only the in-frame ones, dropping some. In the table there are roughly 80,000 clones, about 84% of which are singletons. The sample comprised PBMCs. All receptors derive from a man aged 35-49 years in good health and CMV-seronegative. The CDR3 runs from the conserved cysteine through the conserved F or W. Each record gives: clone size, D gene, J gene, V gene, CDR3 protein, CDR3 DNA. D genes are given only for firm matches. Where a row states a size, it is once, few, many or the class of an expanded clone; other rows omit it.

-,-,TRBJ1-4,TRBV7-7,CASSLDRGEKLFF,TGTGCTAGCAGCTTAGACCGGGGTGAAAAACTGTTTTTT
-,TRBD1,TRBJ1-1,TRBV2,CATAGTGDGVRAFF,TGTGCCACCGCCGGGACAGGGGATGGAGTAAGAGCTTTCTTT
once,TRBD1,TRBJ2-3,TRBV7-2,CASSLVGTGRTDTQYF,TGTGCCAGCAGCTTAGTAGGGACAGGGAGGACAGATACGCAGTATTTT
-,-,TRBJ1-1,TRBV7-3,CASSLGGRETEAFF,TGTGCCAGCAGCTTAGGAGGAAGGGAAACTGAAGCTTTCTTT
-,TRBD1,TRBJ1-5,TRBV27,CASSLRQGHQPQHF,TGTGCCAGCAGTCTTCGACAGGGGCATCAGCCCCAGCATTTT
-,TRBD1,TRBJ2-7,TRBV5-1,CASSLGQGSYEQYF,TGCGCCAGCAGCTTGGGACAGGGCTCCTACGAGCAGTACTTC
few,TRBD2,TRBJ2-1,TRBV10-3,CAIKGLAGDNEQFF,TGTGCCATCAAAGGACTAGCGGGGGACAATGAGCAGTTCTTC
-,-,TRBJ2-1,TRBV5-4,CASSLRLELQFF,TGTGCCAGCAGCTTGAGGCTGGAGTTGCAGTTCTTC
few,-,TRBJ1-5,TRBV6-6,CASSYSRQVNNQPQHF,TGTGCCAGCAGTTACTCCCGACAGGTTAACAATCAGCCCCAGCATTTT
-,-,TRBJ2-2,TRBV5-4,CASATGWDTGELFF,TGTGCCAGCGCGACAGGTTGGGACACCGGGGAGCTGTTTTTT
once,TRBD1,TRBJ2-5,TRBV12-5,CASGLVTGTGHGETQYF,TGTGCTAGTGGTTTGGTGACCGGGACAGGGCATGGGGAGACCCAGTACTTC
-,-,TRBJ2-2,TRBV6-1,CASSEGTGVAGELFF,TGTGCCAGCAGTGAGGGGACGGGGGTCGCCGGGGAGCTGTTTTTT
-,TRBD2,TRBJ2-5,TRBV6-5,CASSQAGGQETQYF,TGTGCCAGCAGCCAAGCGGGGGGACAAGAGACCCAGTACTTC
-,-,TRBJ2-5,TRBV10-3,CAISPEQETQYF,TGTGCCATCAGTCCGGAGCAAGAGACCCAGTACTTC
once,TRBD1,TRBJ1-2,TRBV7-2,CASSLRIQGAGYGYTF,TGTGCCAGCAGCTTACGAATACAGGGGGCTGGCTATGGCTACACCTTC
-,-,TRBJ1-1,TRBV7-2,CASSLARAVEAFF,TGTGCCAGCAGCTTAGCGCGAGCGGTTGAAGCTTTCTTT
-,TRBD1,TRBJ2-7,TRBV5-1,CASSGGQGVGEQYF,TGCGCCAGCAGCGGGGGACAGGGGGTTGGCGAGCAGTACTTC
once,TRBD1,TRBJ1-1,TRBV4-2,CASSQEVRQGRTEAFF,TGTGCCAGCAGCCAAGAAGTCCGACAGGGGCGGACTGAAGCTTTCTTT
-,TRBD1,TRBJ1-5,TRBV7-2,CASSLGAGTVYSNQPQHF,TGTGCCAGCAGCTTAGGCGCCGGGACAGTTTATAGCAATCAGCCCCAGCATTTT
-,-,TRBJ1-2,TRBV11-2,CASSPRGAGARYGYTF,TGTGCCAGCAGCCCCAGGGGCGCTGGGGCGAGGTATGGCTACACCTTC
-,-,TRBJ1-4,TRBV7-2,CASSLGHATNEKLFF,TGTGCCAGCAGCTTAGGACACGCAACTAATGAAAAACTGTTTTTT
-,TRBD1,TRBJ1-2,TRBV27,CASSFTAGGTGYTF,TGTGCCAGCAGTTTTACCGCAGGGGGCACTGGCTACACCTTC
-,-,TRBJ1-1,TRBV6-5,CASSYGRLNTEAFF,TGTGCCAGCAGTTACGGGAGGTTGAACACTGAAGCTTTCTTT
-,-,TRBJ2-7,TRBV18,CASSRGLTTYEQYF,TGTGCCAGCTCACGAGGACTCACGACCTACGAGCAGTACTTC
once,TRBD1,TRBJ1-5,TRBV5-1,CASSLGTGNSNQPQHF,TGCGCCAGCAGCCTCGGGACAGGAAATAGCAATCAGCCCCAGCATTTT
few,-,TRBJ2-7,TRBV6-6,CASSYYGSPYEQYF,TGTGCCAGCAGTTACTATGGGAGCCCCTACGAGCAGTACTTC
-,-,TRBJ1-6,TRBV11-2,CASSRWGDTRTLHF,TGTGCCAGCAGCCGATGGGGGGATACAAGGACCCTCCACTTT
-,TRBD1,TRBJ2-7,TRBV5-4,CASSPAGTAIAAEQYF,TGTGCCAGCAGCCCAGCCGGGACAGCGATCGCTGCCGAGCAGTACTTC
-,TRBD1,TRBJ1-4,TRBV7-9,CASSRGQGTNEKLFF,TGTGCCAGCAGCCGAGGACAGGGAACTAATGAAAAACTGTTTTTT
-,-,TRBJ2-7,TRBV30,CAWGPPGGGYEQYF,TGTGCCTGGGGGCCCCCAGGGGGAGGCTACGAGCAGTACTTC
-,-,TRBJ1-1,TRBV27,CASSRRPITEAFF,TGTGCCAGCAGTCGGCGGCCAATCACTGAAGCTTTCTTC
-,TRBD1,TRBJ1-2,TRBV30,CAWSGIGTEGGYTF,TGTGCCTGGAGTGGTATCGGGACAGAGGGTGGCTACACCTTC
-,-,TRBJ1-4,TRBV30,CAWSLSGATNEKLFF,TGTGCCTGGAGTCTTTCGGGTGCAACTAATGAAAAACTGTTTTTT
-,TRBD1,TRBJ2-7,TRBV19,CASSIRQGVHEQYF,TGTGCCAGTAGTATCAGACAGGGAGTCCACGAGCAGTACTTC
-,TRBD1,TRBJ2-1,TRBV15,CATSTRDRGGEQFF,TGTGCCACCAGCACCCGGGACAGGGGCGGTGAGCAGTTCTTC
-,-,TRBJ2-7,TRBV5-1,CASSSRDIRREDEQYF,TGCGCCAGCAGCTCCCGGGACATTCGTCGGGAGGACGAGCAGTACTTC
-,TRBD2,TRBJ2-1,TRBV11-3,CASSLDQAGGLLLNEQFF,TGTGCCAGCAGCTTAGACCAAGCGGGGGGGCTTTTACTCAATGAGCAGTTCTTC
-,TRBD1,TRBJ2-3,TRBV7-9,CASSLGDSDTQYF,TGTGCCAGCAGCTTAGGGGACAGTGATACGCAGTATTTT
-,TRBD1,TRBJ1-1,TRBV29-1,CSAGTVLNTEAFF,TGCAGCGCCGGGACAGTTTTGAACACTGAAGCTTTCTTT
-,-,TRBJ1-5,TRBV2,CASSYEYNQPQHF,TGTGCCAGCAGTTACGAGTATAATCAGCCCCAGCATTTT
few,-,TRBJ1-4,TRBV6-5,CASRASATNEKLFF,TGTGCCAGCAGGGCCTCTGCAACTAATGAAAAACTGTTTTTT